The clone carrying this T cell receptor (beta chain) occurred many times. Its target is unknown. These data come from a study of response to subunit inactivated influenza vaccine. Whole-study findings and limits: That few new T cells are recruited by each seasonal influenza vaccination was the authors' suggestion.

The CDR3 length is 15 residues. Trimming pared 5 bases from V and 5 bases from J, leaving 21 bases between. Per the germline V gene, CDR1 is SQVTM and CDR2 is ANQGSEA. TCRdb used MiXCR to reprocess the RT-PCR reads, holding one entry per CDR3 protein. The sample consists of 500,000 or so distinct CDR3 sequences, approximately 10% of them appearing once. This clonotype originated in a middle-aged man who received an inactivated influenza vaccine. This material consisted of PBMCs from blood, taken about 40 days after vaccination. The chain recombines TRBV29-1 with TRBJ2-5, with D tentatively TRBD2 (6 bases). The CDR3 sequence: CSVNRNRAGRETQYF. The CDR3 DNA follows: TGCAGCGTTAACCGGAACCGGGCAGGGAGGGAGACCCAGTACTTC.